This T cell receptor beta chain was profiled in a study of T cell responses to AZD1222 COVID-19 vaccine. TCRdb keeps only in-frame clones here, not all; method: immunoSEQ multiplex PCR. The sample includes 150,000 or so clones, 85% to 95% of them seen just once. Sample: peripheral blood, taken 28 days after the second AZD1222 dose. The receptor's source is an adult who received the AZD1222 COVID-19 vaccine.

The CDR3 reads CATSDQHPDSRSYEQYF. The CDR3 DNA sequence: TGTGCCACCAGTGATCAACACCCGGACTCACGGTCCTACGAGCAGTACTTC. The chain combines TRBV24-1 with TRBJ2-7; TRBD2 is a possible D gene (5 bases). The CDR3 is 17 residues long. CDR1 and CDR2 from the germline V gene are KGHDR and SFDVKD. Trimming cost V 3 bases and J 1 base, with 18 bases left between them.